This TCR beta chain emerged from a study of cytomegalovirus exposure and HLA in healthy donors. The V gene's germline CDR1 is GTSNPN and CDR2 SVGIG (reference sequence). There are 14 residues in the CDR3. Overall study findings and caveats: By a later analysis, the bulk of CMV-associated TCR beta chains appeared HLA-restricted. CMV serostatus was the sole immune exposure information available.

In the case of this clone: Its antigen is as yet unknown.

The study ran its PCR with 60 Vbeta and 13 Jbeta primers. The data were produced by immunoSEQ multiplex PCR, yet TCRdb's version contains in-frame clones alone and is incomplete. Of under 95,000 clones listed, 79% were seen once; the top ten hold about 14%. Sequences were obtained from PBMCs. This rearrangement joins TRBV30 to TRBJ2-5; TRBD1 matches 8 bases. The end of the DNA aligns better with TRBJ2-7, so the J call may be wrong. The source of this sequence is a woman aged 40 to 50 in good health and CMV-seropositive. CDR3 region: CAWGKDRVNHEQYF. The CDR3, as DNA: TGTGCCTGGGGTAAGGACAGGGTAAACCACGAGCAGTACTTC.